This T cell receptor beta chain was captured by sequencing in a study of T cell repertoires in cytomegalovirus infection. As for the study in general: TCR beta signatures that were public indicated CMV infection and matching HLA type. Study-wide findings and caveats: Across the ex vivo response, the dominant clonotypes were HLA-C-restricted CMV-specific TCR beta clonotypes.

A single record per CDR3 protein comes from TCRdb applying MiXCR to the reads. The top ten hold less than 15% of the sample, which has around 490,000 distinct CDR3 sequences, approximately 25% seen once. Remarks on this clonotype: No antigen is known for it. One end of the junction varies from germline; a read error may be responsible.

The germline gives CDR1 DFQATT, CDR2 SNEGSKA (reference sequence). This CDR3 region has 12 residues. The clonotype was recovered from a human donor in good health (CMV status not recorded). Some clones in this sample may be carry-over from other donors' samples. The chain recombines TRBV20-1 with TRBJ2-1; D is uncertain. Sequencing input: PBMCs. CDR3 protein: CSARGIYNEQFF. As DNA, the CDR3 is TGCAGTGCCAGAGGAATATACAATGAGCAGTTCTTC.